The 9 T cell receptor beta chains below all came from one sample that was sequenced in a study of blood T cell repertoires in COVID-19 (dated by TCRdb to the early 2020s). The library was made by the immunoSEQ multiplex PCR assay. Entries here come from immuneACCESS through TCRdb and include only in-frame sequences with V and J called. Some clones fail to appear in such tables; in the studies checked, an unresolved V gene covers under half of the shortfall, and the cause of the remainder is unknown. In all, the sample holds about 240,000 clones, and roughly 90% of those were seen once. Jointly, the top ten make up 2% to 3% of the sample. Sequenced sample: PBMCs or T cells enriched from blood (not recorded which). All receptors come from a woman under 40 with acute COVID-19.

This clone was seen once. The V call is TRBV2, the J call TRBJ2-7, with a weak D call TRBD2 (6 bases). The germline V and J ends were trimmed by 8 bases and 3 bases, with 17 bases remaining between them. CDR1 SNHLY and CDR2 FYNNEI come from the germline V gene. This CDR3 region has 14 residues. DNA for the CDR3: TGTGCCAGCCAAGTGAGGACTACCGTCTACGAGCAGTACTTC. It encodes CASQVRTTVYEQYF.

The chain employs TRBV27 and TRBJ1-6; the match to TRBD1 covers 7 bases. V lost 6 bases to trimming and J lost 1 base; unmatched junction nucleotides: 6. This CDR3 spans 16 amino acids. Germline assignment: CDR1 MNHEY and CDR2 SMNVEV (reference sequence). The DNA for the CDR3 is TGTGCCAGCAGACCCGACAGGGTATCCTATAATTCACCCCTCCACTTT. Its protein product is CASRPDRVSYNSPLHF.

The CDR3 reads CASSYPGLAGLNEQFF. The CDR3 DNA is TGTGCCAGCAGTTACCCGGGACTAGCGGGGCTAAATGAGCAGTTCTTC. This chain connects TRBV6-5 to TRBJ2-1; 13 bases fit TRBD2. The V gene's germline CDR1 is MNHEY and CDR2 SVGAGI. The junction had 5 bases not matched to a gene; V was cut back by 2 bases and J by 7 bases. CDR3 length: 16 amino acids.

The chain recombines TRBV30 with TRBJ2-3; D is unclear. Trimming cost V 2 bases and J 6 bases, with 12 bases left between them. This CDR3 has 13 residues. Per the germline V gene, CDR1 is GTSNPN and CDR2 is SVGIG (reference sequence). As DNA, the CDR3 is TGTGCCTGGAGTACCGCCTTCAGTGATACGCAGTATTTT. Amino acid sequence: CAWSTAFSDTQYF. The full variable domain, completed using reference TRBV30 and TRBJ2-3, is SQTIHQWPATLVQPVGSPLSLECTVEGTSNPNLYWYRQAAGRGLQLLFYSVGIGQISSEVPQNLSASRPQDRQFILSSKKLLLSDSGFYLCAWSTAFSDTQYFGPGTRLTVL.

This chain uses TRBV19 with TRBJ1-1; 10 bases are a match to TRBD1. Germline-derived CDR1 and CDR2 are LNHDA and SQIVND (reference sequence). The V gene end was trimmed by 3 bases and the J gene end by 6 bases; junction bases not matched to a gene: 4. This CDR3 region has 14 residues. The CDR3 coding sequence is TGTGCCAGTAGTATGTCGGGACAGGGGTCTGAAGCTTTCTTT. Amino acids: CASSMSGQGSEAFF.

This chain uses TRBV7-2 with TRBJ1-1, with D possibly being TRBD1 (6 bases). CDR1 SGHTA and CDR2 FQGNSA come from the germline V gene. The CDR3 consists of 15 residues. Trimming removed 1 base from V and 5 bases from J, with 14 bases in between. The CDR3 protein is CASSLGVTQGTEAFF. The DNA of the CDR3 is TGTGCCAGCAGCTTAGGAGTAACCCAGGGGACTGAAGCTTTCTTT.

The chain carries TRBV7-2 and TRBJ1-5, with D possibly matching TRBD1 (5 bases). Germline V gene data show CDR1 as SGHTA and CDR2 as FQGNSA. Trimming removed 1 base at V and 7 bases at J, with 14 bases between. The CDR3 spans 15 residues. The CDR3, as DNA: TGTGCCAGCAGCTTAGGCCCACAGGAGGGCCAGCCCCAGCATTTT. This encodes CASSLGPQEGQPQHF.

Only a few counts were recorded for this clone. The chain recombines TRBV27 with TRBJ2-7; TRBD1 is a possible D gene (5 bases). The CDR3 runs to 13 residues. V was pared by 5 bases and J by 2 bases, with 10 bases between. Per the germline V gene, CDR1 is MNHEY and CDR2 is SMNVEV (reference sequence). Here the CDR3 reads CASSMRQTYEQYF. The CDR3 coding sequence is TGTGCCAGCAGTATGAGACAGACCTACGAGCAGTACTTC.

The chain joins TRBV19 to TRBJ2-7; no clear D gene. The CDR3 covers 13 residues. CDR1 and CDR2 (germline): LNHDA, SQIVND (reference sequence). Trimming shortened V by 6 bases and J by 1 base, and 10 bases separated the two germline ends. The CDR3 protein is CASSLTSSYEQYF. DNA for the CDR3: TGTGCCAGTAGCCTGACAAGTTCCTACGAGCAGTACTTC.